This T cell receptor (beta chain) derives from a study of cytomegalovirus exposure and HLA in healthy donors. Findings and caveats of the study: A few of the chains that were CMV-associated were confirmed in vitro to be specific for CMV antigens. Most TCRs appeared rarely, but some public TCRs recurred in many donors. The TCR clusters that emerged in the first cohort tended, a later analysis found, to co-occur in the 120 or so validation repertoires.

As to this clone: The antigen remains unidentified.

TCRdb's table, derived via immunoSEQ multiplex PCR, lists solely in-frame clones and lacks some. Among roughly 80,000 clones listed, under 95% were seen once. Sequencing input: PBMCs. The receptor was isolated from a man under 40 in good health and CMV-seronegative.

CDR3 bases: TGTGCCAGCAAGATCCGGGACTACCAAGAGACCCAGTACTTC. This translates into CASKIRDYQETQYF. This rearrangement joins TRBV2 to TRBJ2-5; TRBD2 is a possible D gene (6 bases). Germline V gene lookup returns CDR1 SNHLY and CDR2 FYNNEI. The V gene lost 7 bases and the J gene lost 0 bases, with 12 bases spanning the gap. CDR3 size: 14 residues. Using reference TRBV2 and TRBJ2-5 for the parts outside the CDR3, the full variable domain is EPEVTQTPSHQVTQMGQEVILRCVPISNHLYFYWYRQILGQKVEFLVSFYNNEISEKSEIFDDQFSVERPDGSNFTLKIRSTKLEDSAMYFCASKIRDYQETQYFGPGTRLLVL.